This T cell receptor beta chain was retrieved from a study of blood T cells in healthy people across ages. General study points: In older individuals, TCR beta diversity per million T cells was lower, falling roughly linearly with age.

Combining a sample-barcoded 5' primer with a J-beta primer mix, a second PCR ran for about 6 to 12 cycles. MiXCR, run by TCRdb on the 5' RACE reads, gives a single entry per CDR3 protein. The sample carries approximately 760,000 distinct CDR3 sequences, more than 20% recorded once. Germline V lookup: CDR1 MDHEN, CDR2 SYDVKM. The junction had 13 bases not matched to a gene; V was cut back by 8 bases and J by 0 bases. This CDR3 region has 19 residues. This clonotype has only a few counts. Its specificity is not known. These data also formed part of another study, on T cells of mothers and their children. From that report: Using the M1S primer, the second PCR added sample barcodes along with 2-4 random nucleotides. Per mother, over 8 million TCR beta CDR3 reads were obtained; per child, about 3.3 million.

The source material was blood. This receptor was obtained from a boy younger than 18 in good health. This chain connects TRBV28 to TRBJ2-7, with 16 bases that match TRBD2. CDR3 DNA sequence: TGTGCCAGCGATCGGAAGGGGACTAGCGGGAGGGCCTTCTCCTACGAGCAGTACTTC. It yields the protein CASDRKGTSGRAFSYEQYF.